Each of the 32 T cell receptor beta chains below was sequenced from the same sample in a study of blood T cell repertoires in COVID-19. Sequencing was performed with immunoSEQ multiplex PCR; in TCRdb, only in-frame clones are kept and a portion is missing. The table records approximately 100,000 clones, about 85% of them present only once. The source material was peripheral blood. These receptors came from a woman in her 70s with acute or convalescent COVID-19.

The chain joins TRBV30 to TRBJ2-1, with 8 bases aligning to TRBD2. The CDR3 runs 14 residues. V lost 4 bases to trimming and J lost 6 bases; unmatched junction nucleotides: 8. Per germline, CDR1 GTSNPN and CDR2 SVGIG (reference sequence). CDR3 in DNA: TGTGCCTGGACCCTCAGCGGGGGACCCAATGAGCAGTTCTTC. Protein product: CAWTLSGGPNEQFF.

In its sample, this clone was seen a few times. CDR3 DNA sequence: TGCGCCAGCAGTGAACATCAGACTAGCGGGAGGGTATCGGGCTACGAGCAGTACGTC. Its protein is CASSEHQTSGRVSGYEQYV. V is TRBV10-1 and J is TRBJ2-7; 14 bases line up with TRBD2. This CDR3 is built from 19 residues. V lost 3 bases, J lost 3 bases, and 13 bases stayed unmatched. From germline, CDR1 is WNHNN and CDR2 SYGVQD (reference sequence).

The rearrangement links TRBV7-8 to TRBJ2-7; 13 bases match TRBD2. Per germline, CDR1 SGHVS and CDR2 FQNEAQ. The V segment lost 4 bases and the J segment 4 bases; nucleotides outside the gene matches: 7. The CDR3 covers 16 residues. The CDR3 loop is CASSSLTSGGIYEQYV. DNA of the CDR3: TGTGCCAGCAGCTCCTTGACTAGCGGGGGGATATACGAGCAGTACGTC.

The J gene is TRBJ2-1, the V gene TRBV12-3 or TRBV12-4; 7 nucleotides line up with TRBD1. After removal of 7 bases from V and 5 bases from J, the junction contained 5 bases not matched to a gene. The CDR3 covers 13 residues. CDR3 sequence: CASTRQGNNEQFF. The CDR3 DNA reads as TGTGCCAGCACCCGACAGGGCAACAATGAGCAGTTCTTC.

The gene calls are TRBV28 and TRBJ1-1; tentative D call: TRBD1 (5 bases). This CDR3 region has 14 residues. Germline V CDR1 and CDR2: MDHEN, SYDVKM. V lost 2 bases, J lost 1 base, and 8 bases lay in between. The CDR3 sequence: CASSLPTGNTEAFF. The CDR3 nucleotides read TGTGCCAGCAGTTTACCCACAGGGAACACTGAAGCTTTCTTT.

The rearrangement links TRBV4-2 to TRBJ2-5; 8 bases fit TRBD1. The V segment lost 0 bases and the J segment 5 bases; nucleotides outside the gene matches: 8. The CDR3 contains 16 residues. Germline V gene sequence: CDR1 LGHNA, CDR2 YNFKEQ. CDR3 in amino acids: CASSQDLRGPVETQYF. Written as DNA, the CDR3 is TGTGCCAGCAGCCAAGACCTCAGGGGGCCGGTGGAGACCCAGTACTTC.

This rearrangement joins TRBV27 to TRBJ2-5; tentative D call: TRBD2 (6 bases). CDR3 length: 14 residues. Trimming shortened V by 8 bases and J by 2 bases, and 15 bases separated the two germline ends. Germline V CDR1 and CDR2: MNHEY, SMNVEV (reference sequence). The DNA of the CDR3 is TGTGCCAGCGCAAAACCAGGACTACAAGAGACCCAGTACTTC. It yields the protein CASAKPGLQETQYF.

The rearrangement uses TRBV5-1 and TRBJ2-3; 10 nucleotides align to TRBD1. The V gene end was trimmed by 4 bases and the J gene end by 1 base; junction bases not matched to a gene: 6. CDR1 is SGHRS and CDR2 is YFSETQ in the germline V gene. CDR3 length: 16 residues. DNA for the CDR3: TGCGCCAGCAGCACGGGGACAGGGGCGGGCACAGATACGCAGTATTTT. Its translation is CASSTGTGAGTDTQYF.

The chain employs TRBV27 and TRBJ1-5; 7 bases match TRBD1. The V and J ends lost 4 bases and 2 bases, in that order; junction bases with no gene match: 5. This CDR3 comprises 15 residues. CDR1 is MNHEY and CDR2 is SMNVEV in the germline V gene (reference sequence). CDR3 amino acids: CASSSNRGGNQPQHF. CDR3 in DNA: TGTGCCAGCAGTTCGAACAGGGGTGGCAATCAGCCCCAGCATTTT.

The rearrangement joins TRBV7-8 to TRBJ2-2; perhaps TRBD2 as D (6 bases). Trimming pared 0 bases from V and 7 bases from J, leaving 6 bases between. Germline V CDR1 and CDR2: SGHVS, FQNEAQ. The CDR3 is 13 residues long. DNA of the CDR3: TGTGCCAGCAGCTTAGCGGGAGGCGGGGAGCTGTTTTTT. This gives the protein CASSLAGGGELFF.

The gene calls are TRBV29-1 and TRBJ2-2; TRBD1 is a possible D gene (5 bases). The ends were cut back, 3 bases at V and 4 bases at J, with 15 bases in the middle. This CDR3 has 15 residues. Germline V gene data show CDR1 as SQVTM and CDR2 as ANQGSEA. CDR3 protein: CSVDSGYLGTGELFF. CDR3 nucleotide sequence: TGCAGCGTTGATTCAGGGTATCTCGGCACCGGGGAGCTGTTTTTT.

V gene TRBV6-2 or TRBV6-3 combines with J gene TRBJ2-2, with 8 bases matching TRBD1. Trimming cost V 6 bases and J 6 bases; bases outside gene matches: 12. The CDR3 covers 16 residues. Germline V gene data show CDR1 as MNHEY and CDR2 as SVGEGT. CDR3 region: CASRPLGTGVPGELFF. The DNA for the CDR3 is TGTGCCAGCAGGCCTCTCGGGACAGGTGTACCCGGGGAGCTGTTTTTT.

This chain uses TRBV7-9 with TRBJ2-3, with D perhaps TRBD2 (5 bases). The V and J ends lost 6 bases and 4 bases respectively, with 17 bases between them. The CDR3 has 15 residues. Germline V lookup: CDR1 SEHNR, CDR2 FQNEAQ (reference sequence). The CDR3 reads CASSPPAALPDTQYF. CDR3 in DNA: TGTGCCAGCAGTCCCCCAGCGGCCCTGCCAGATACGCAGTATTTT.

This clone has only one observation. The genes are TRBV5-1 and TRBJ2-4, with D maybe TRBD2 (5 bases). Germline V gene data show CDR1 as SGHRS and CDR2 as YFSETQ. The V end lost 0 bases, the J end lost 0 bases, and 7 bases lay between the germline ends. This CDR3 has 15 amino acids. CDR3 nucleotides: TGCGCCAGCAGCTTGGGAGCGGTAGCCAAAAACATTCAGTACTTC. The encoded protein is CASSLGAVAKNIQYF.

This rearrangement joins TRBV12-3 or TRBV12-4 to TRBJ1-5; D remains ambiguous. Trimming stripped 2 bases from V and 6 bases from J, with 5 bases between. The CDR3 covers 12 residues. The CDR3 protein is CASSLWAQPQHF. CDR3 DNA: TGTGCCAGCAGTTTATGGGCTCAGCCCCAGCATTTT.

The chain joins TRBV7-9 to TRBJ1-2; D might be TRBD1 (5 bases). V lost 6 bases and J lost 5, with 13 bases in between. CDR1 is SEHNR, CDR2 FQNEAQ, per germline (reference sequence). This CDR3 contains 13 residues. CDR3 sequence reads: CASRPRVEYGYTF. The CDR3 DNA follows: TGTGCCAGCAGGCCCAGGGTAGAGTATGGCTACACCTTC.

The chain combines TRBV7-2 with TRBJ2-7, with a possible D match to TRBD2 (6 bases). This CDR3 has 16 amino acids. V was trimmed by 1 base and J by 2 bases, leaving 15 bases between them. Germline loops: CDR1 SGHTA, CDR2 FQGNSA. The CDR3 protein is CASSLEVGGLTYEQYV. The CDR3 nucleotides read TGTGCCAGCAGCTTAGAGGTAGGAGGGCTAACCTACGAGCAGTACGTC.

This rearrangement joins TRBV5-4 to TRBJ2-5, with 7 bases matching TRBD1. V shed 0 bases and J 1 base; nucleotides not matched to a gene: 3. Germline V CDR1 and CDR2: SGHNT, YYREEE (reference sequence). CDR3 length: 15 residues. CDR3 protein: CASSLGDSLQETQYF. For the CDR3, the DNA is TGTGCCAGCAGCTTGGGGGACAGCCTCCAAGAGACCCAGTACTTC.

The chain links TRBV7-2 to TRBJ1-5; the match to TRBD1 covers 7 bases. Per germline, CDR1 SGHTA and CDR2 FQGNSA. CDR3 length: 15 residues. The V gene end was trimmed by 4 bases and the J gene end by 5 bases; junction bases not matched to a gene: 8. The CDR3 is CASSYDRENYQPQHF. The CDR3, as DNA: TGTGCCAGCAGCTACGACAGGGAAAATTATCAGCCCCAGCATTTT.

This clone was detected once. The chain employs TRBV19 and TRBJ1-2; no clear D. Germline V gene sequence: CDR1 LNHDA, CDR2 SQIVND (reference sequence). The CDR3 length is 15 residues. The germline V and J ends were trimmed by 3 bases and 4 bases, with 15 bases remaining between them. The CDR3 DNA is TGTGCCAGTAGTATCGGGAGTGAGGGCGCCTATGGCTACACCTTC. This translates into CASSIGSEGAYGYTF.

This chain joins TRBV12-3 or TRBV12-4 and TRBJ2-1; D remains ambiguous. V gave up 4 bases and J gave up 9 bases, with 7 bases separating them. CDR3 length equals 11 residues. The CDR3 loop reads CASSSGREQFF. CDR3 coding DNA: TGTGCCAGCAGTTCAGGTCGTGAGCAGTTCTTC.

The sample holds many counts of this clone. The CDR3 sequence: CASSWGAGGFNTGELFF. The CDR3 nucleotides are TGTGCCAGCAGCTGGGGAGCAGGAGGCTTCAACACCGGGGAGCTGTTTTTT. The chain is built from TRBV5-5 and TRBJ2-2; maybe TRBD2 (5 bases). Germline V gene data show CDR1 as SGHKS and CDR2 as YYEKEE (reference sequence). The V gene lost 3 bases and the J gene lost 2 bases, with 17 bases spanning the gap. The length of the CDR3 is 17 residues.

The chain recombines TRBV5-1 with TRBJ1-6; 7 bases line up with TRBD1. This CDR3 is 16 amino acids long. CDR1 and CDR2 from the germline V gene are SGHRS and YFSETQ. V was pared by 3 bases and J by 5 bases, with 8 bases of the junction left unmatched. The CDR3: CASSWATGLNNSPLHF. CDR3 nucleotides: TGCGCCAGCAGCTGGGCGACAGGGCTCAATAATTCACCCCTCCACTTT.

V gene TRBV6-2 or TRBV6-3 combines with J gene TRBJ2-2; TRBD1 matches at 7 bases. V dropped 6 bases and J dropped 1; count of bases not matched to a gene: 5. Germline V gene data show CDR1 as MNHEY and CDR2 as SVGEGT. The CDR3 loop spans 15 amino acids. The CDR3 protein is CASSPGQLNTGELFF. The CDR3 DNA is TGTGCCAGCAGCCCGGGACAGCTGAACACCGGGGAGCTGTTTTTT.

The rearrangement uses TRBV11-2 and TRBJ2-2; D is perhaps TRBD1 (6 bases). The V gene lost 6 bases and the J gene lost 2 bases, with 16 bases spanning the gap. CDR3 length equals 16 residues. Germline loops: CDR1 SGHAT, CDR2 FQNNGV. Here the CDR3 DNA reads TGTGCCAGCAGGCACATTCGGACAGTTAACACCGGGGAGCTGTTTTTT. It specifies CASRHIRTVNTGELFF.

This sequence joins TRBV6-2 or TRBV6-3 and TRBJ1-1, with TRBD1 matching 7 bases. This CDR3 comprises 18 residues. CDR1 is MNHEY and CDR2 is SVGEGT in the germline V gene. With V trimmed by 2 bases and J by 0 bases, 12 bases remained unmatched. CDR3 loop: CASSYRPGQNNLNTEAFF. The CDR3, as DNA: TGTGCCAGCAGTTACCGTCCGGGACAGAACAACTTGAACACTGAAGCTTTCTTT.

This clone was found once. The rearrangement joins TRBV7-9 to TRBJ2-1, with 7 bases identical to TRBD2. The CDR3 covers 16 residues. Germline CDR1 and CDR2: SEHNR and FQNEAQ (reference sequence). V lost 2 bases and J lost 0; bases outside the gene matches: 4. This CDR3 is CASSLNRGDSYNEQFF. CDR3 DNA: TGTGCCAGCAGCTTAAATCGGGGGGACTCCTACAATGAGCAGTTCTTC.

There are a few counts of this clone. The rearrangement joins TRBV7-9 to TRBJ1-4; 11 bases are a match to TRBD1. Unmatched junction bases numbered 5, after V lost 4 bases and J lost 4 bases. Germline assignment: CDR1 SEHNR and CDR2 FQNEAQ (reference sequence). The CDR3 loop spans 16 amino acids. The CDR3 region has the DNA TGTGCCAGCAGCTACGGACAGGGGGCAAATAATGAAAAACTGTTTTTT. This sequence encodes CASSYGQGANNEKLFF.

This sequence joins TRBV9 and TRBJ1-6; the D is unclear. V dropped 0 bases and J dropped 7 bases, with 8 bases sitting between them. Germline V gene lookup returns CDR1 SGDLS and CDR2 YYNGEE. The CDR3 is made up of 14 amino acids. CDR3 protein: CASSVVAENSPLHF. In DNA, the CDR3 is TGTGCCAGCAGCGTAGTAGCAGAAAATTCACCCCTCCACTTT.

A single count supports this clone. The rearrangement joins TRBV24-1 to TRBJ2-1; 14 bases are a match to TRBD2. J was trimmed by 9 bases and V by 7 bases; bases with no gene match: 10. Germline V gives CDR1 KGHDR, CDR2 SFDVKD. The CDR3 length is 16 residues. CDR3 amino acids: CATRSKGLAGVSEQFF. Written as DNA, the CDR3 is TGTGCCACCAGAAGCAAGGGACTAGCGGGAGTTTCTGAGCAGTTCTTC.

The chain employs TRBV25-1 and TRBJ1-1, with 7 positions matching TRBD1. The germline CDR1 and CDR2 sequences are MGHDK and SYGVNS. The ends lost 3 bases at V and 5 bases at J; junction bases unmatched: 9. This CDR3 is built from 15 residues. Here the CDR3 reads CASSEPRGLGTEAFF. The CDR3 coding sequence is TGTGCCAGCAGTGAGCCGAGGGGGCTAGGGACTGAAGCTTTCTTT. Full variable domain (missing parts from reference TRBV25-1 and TRBJ1-1): EADIYQTPRYLVIGTGKKITLECSQTMGHDKMYWYQQDPGMELHLIHYSYGVNSTEKGDLSSESTVSRIRTEHFPLTLESARPSHTSQYLCASSEPRGLGTEAFFGQGTRLTVV.

The J gene is TRBJ2-3, the V gene TRBV7-6, with D possibly TRBD2 on 7 matching bases. Germline V gives CDR1 SGHVS, CDR2 FNYEAQ. V dropped 5 bases and J dropped 0 bases, with 18 bases sitting between them. This CDR3 is built from 17 residues. Written as DNA, the CDR3 is TGTGCCAGCAGCAGGGGGGGGGCGGCTTCTAGCACAGATACGCAGTATTTT. It specifies CASSRGGAASSTDTQYF. Full variable domain (missing parts from reference TRBV7-6 and TRBJ2-3): GAGVSQSPRYKVTKRGQDVALRCDPISGHVSLYWYRQALGQGPEFLTYFNYEAQQDKSGLPNDRFSAERPEGSISTLTIQRTEQRDSAMYRCASSRGGAASSTDTQYFGPGTRLTVL.